A single sample is the source of the 23 T cell receptor beta chains below, sequenced in a study of vaccination and CD4 T cells after COVID-19. At the Johns Hopkins FTIC core, DNA taken from cultured CD4+ T cells was sequenced by way of the Oncomine TCR Beta short-read assay. TCRdb analysed the PCR reads with MiXCR anew, one entry per CDR3 protein. This table has 9,000 to 15,000 distinct CDR3 sequences, less than 55% appearing once. Treatment denoted: roughly ten-day PBMC culture with coronavirus spike peptide pools or control peptides (ViraFEST assay). Their recognized antigens are unknown. The material sequenced was cultured CD4+ T cells from blood. The receptors were gathered from a human donor with COVID-19.

This chain uses TRBV5-1 with TRBJ1-6; D is unresolved. Between the trimmed V and J ends, which lost 0 bases and 0 bases, there was a span of 10 bases. The length of the CDR3 is 17 residues. CDR1 is SGHRS and CDR2 is YFSETQ in the germline V gene. The DNA for the CDR3 is TGCGCCAGCAGCTTGGAGGTCAAGAGCTCCTATAATTCACCCCTCCACTTT. Its protein product is CASSLEVKSSYNSPLHF.

This clonotype occurred a few times. This chain joins TRBV6-1 and TRBJ2-2, with D tentatively TRBD2 (5 bases). Germline lookup yields CDR1 MNHNS and CDR2 SASEGT. The CDR3 length is 14 residues. V was pared by 7 bases and J by 2 bases, with 11 bases between. CDR3 in amino acids: CASNDRGNTGELFF. The CDR3 bases are TGTGCCAGCAATGACCGGGGAAACACCGGGGAGCTGTTTTTT.

The chain joins TRBV20-1 to TRBJ2-7; the match to TRBD1 covers 10 bases. Germline V CDR1 and CDR2: DFQATT, SNEGSKA (reference sequence). With V trimmed by 6 bases and J by 6 bases, 14 bases remained unmatched. The CDR3 is 15 amino acids. The DNA of the CDR3 is TGCAGTGCAAACCGGGACAGGGGTTTTGTCAGCGAGCAGTACTTC. Amino acid sequence: CSANRDRGFVSEQYF.

This clonotype turned up a few times. The chain employs TRBV27 and TRBJ1-5; TRBD1 is a possible D gene (5 bases). The CDR3 has 16 amino acids. V was shortened by 2 bases and J by 0 bases, with 11 bases between the two germline ends. Germline V CDR1 and CDR2: MNHEY, SMNVEV (reference sequence). The CDR3 DNA reads as TGTGCCAGCAGTTTACGGGGGGACCATAGCAATCAGCCCCAGCATTTT. Protein product: CASSLRGDHSNQPQHF.

The gene calls are TRBV7-2 and TRBJ1-2, with TRBD1 identical over 12 bases. The germline CDR1 and CDR2 sequences are SGHTA and FQGNSA. Unmatched junction bases numbered 4, after V lost 1 base and J lost 7 bases. The CDR3 is 15 residues long. The CDR3 DNA is TGTGCCAGCAGCTTAGTGCGGGACAGGGGGCTTGGCTACACCTTC. This gives the protein CASSLVRDRGLGYTF.

This chain joins TRBV30 and TRBJ1-5; no reliable D call. V was cut by 0 bases and J by 5 bases, with 8 bases left in between. This CDR3 region has 13 residues. The germline V gene encodes CDR1 GTSNPN and CDR2 SVGIG (reference sequence). CDR3 DNA sequence: TGTGCCTGGAGTGTCTCCAGAGATCAGCCCCAGCATTTT. This encodes CAWSVSRDQPQHF.

The chain has TRBV19 and TRBJ2-3; D unclear. The CDR3 length is 14 residues. CDR1 is LNHDA, CDR2 SQIVND, per germline (reference sequence). V shed 4 bases and J shed 5 bases, with 13 bases lying between them. CDR3 protein: CASSSSTAEDTQYF. The CDR3 DNA is TGTGCCAGTAGTAGTTCTACTGCAGAAGATACGCAGTATTTT.

There are a few counts of this clonotype. The chain employs TRBV28 and TRBJ2-5, with D unclear. CDR3 length: 14 amino acids. V was pared by 2 bases and J by 4 bases, with 11 bases between. Per the germline V gene, CDR1 is MDHEN and CDR2 is SYDVKM. CDR3 nucleotide sequence: TGTGCCAGCAGTTTAGGTGGGGTAGGAGAGACCCAGTACTTC. This encodes CASSLGGVGETQYF.

V usage is TRBV28 and J usage is TRBJ2-7; D gene ambiguous. This CDR3 has 12 residues. Deletions cut 1 base from V and 3 bases from J, with 4 bases between. Germline CDR1 is MDHEN and CDR2 is SYDVKM. The CDR3 sequence is CASSLFNYEQYF. The CDR3 DNA reads TGTGCCAGCAGTTTATTCAACTACGAGCAGTACTTC.

The chain couples TRBV20-1 to TRBJ2-1; 10 bases map to TRBD2. V lost 5 bases, J lost 4 bases, and 5 bases stayed unmatched. Per germline, CDR1 DFQATT and CDR2 SNEGSKA (reference sequence). This CDR3 is built from 14 residues. CDR3 loop: CSALIAGGYNEQFF. Written as DNA, the CDR3 is TGCAGTGCTTTAATAGCGGGGGGTTACAATGAGCAGTTCTTC.

The rearrangement uses TRBV18 and TRBJ1-2; no definite D call. Deletions cut 3 bases from V and 6 bases from J, with 5 bases between. This CDR3 region has 11 residues. The germline gives CDR1 KGHSH, CDR2 LQKENI. CDR3 DNA sequence: TGTGCCAGCTCACCTTCAGATGGCTACACCTTC. This gives the protein CASSPSDGYTF.

The chain recombines TRBV29-1 with TRBJ2-3, with D unresolved. Trimming removed 4 bases at V and 7 bases at J, with 6 bases between. Germline V gene lookup returns CDR1 SQVTM and CDR2 ANQGSEA. The length of the CDR3 is 10 residues. CDR3 nucleotides: TGCAGCGTTGCTATTTATACGCAGTATTTT. Protein product: CSVAIYTQYF.

The table lists this clonotype with a few counts. The J gene is TRBJ2-5, the V gene TRBV11-2; 7 bases map to TRBD2. The germline V gene encodes CDR1 SGHAT and CDR2 FQNNGV. V dropped 2 bases and J dropped 4; count of bases not matched to a gene: 1. This CDR3 contains 13 residues. The CDR3 coding sequence is TGTGCCAGCAGCTTATCGGGGGGAGAGACCCAGTACTTC. It codes for CASSLSGGETQYF.

Remarks on this clonotype: A junction end diverges from the germline sequence, so it may reflect a read error. The genes are TRBV15 and TRBJ1-2; a weak D match, TRBD1 (5 bases). Germline V gene lookup returns CDR1 LNHNV and CDR2 YYDKDF (reference sequence). This CDR3 spans 15 amino acids. CDR3 coding DNA: TGTGCCGCCAGCAGAGATAGCCAGGGCTCCTATGGCTACACCTTC. Its protein product is CAASRDSQGSYGYTF.

This chain connects TRBV12-3 or TRBV12-4 to TRBJ1-6, with 7 bases aligning to TRBD1. This CDR3 contains 14 residues. V was clipped by 3 bases and J by 13 bases; unmatched bases: 9. The CDR3 coding sequence is TGTGCCAGCAGTTTTGGGACAGTCCTAATCCCCCTCCACTTT. Amino acid sequence: CASSFGTVLIPLHF.

As for this clonotype: The junction differs from germline at one of its ends, possibly a read error. The chain is built from TRBV11-3 and TRBJ2-5, with a possible D match to TRBD1 (6 bases). Germline CDR1 is SGHNT and CDR2 is YENEEA. The CDR3 length is 13 residues. In DNA form, the CDR3 reads TGTGCCGGCAGCCCAGGACAGCAAGAGACCCAGTACTTC. Amino acids: CAGSPGQQETQYF.

This clonotype was seen a few times. This rearrangement joins TRBV6-1 to TRBJ1-2; 8 nucleotides line up with TRBD1. Trimming cost V 6 bases and J 8 bases; bases outside gene matches: 5. There are 12 residues in the CDR3. From germline, CDR1 is MNHNS and CDR2 SASEGT. CDR3 DNA: TGTGCCAGCAGGGTGACAGGGGCGGGCTACACCTTC. As protein: CASRVTGAGYTF.

This clonotype was seen more than once but under ten times. The gene calls are TRBV7-2 and TRBJ2-7; the match to TRBD1 covers 10 bases. The CDR3 extends over 15 amino acids. V lost 5 bases and J lost 4; bases outside the gene matches: 8. Looked up from germline, CDR1 is SGHTA and CDR2 is FQGNSA. CDR3 in DNA: TGTGCCAGCAGCCCCCGGACAGGGGGTGCGTACGAGCAGTACTTC. Translating gives CASSPRTGGAYEQYF. Combining the CDR3 with reference TRBV7-2 and TRBJ2-7 gives the whole variable domain GAGVSQSPSNKVTEKGKDVELRCDPISGHTALYWYRQSLGQGLEFLIYFQGNSAPDKSGLPSDRFSAERTGGSVSTLTIQRTQQEDSAVYLCASSPRTGGAYEQYFGPGTRLTVT.

The rearrangement uses TRBV11-3 and TRBJ2-7; the match to TRBD1 covers 9 bases. Germline CDR1 and CDR2: SGHNT and YENEEA. This CDR3 spans 15 amino acids. Trimming cost V 3 bases and J 3 bases; bases outside gene matches: 6. The CDR3 DNA reads as TGTGCCAGCAGCTTGACCTCGGGACAGGGCTACGAGCAGTACTTC. It specifies CASSLTSGQGYEQYF.

The chain carries TRBV7-9 and TRBJ2-5; no definite D call. The CDR3 has 13 amino acids. Trimming took 2 bases from V and 8 from J, leaving 12 bases between them. Looked up from germline, CDR1 is SEHNR and CDR2 is FQNEAQ (reference sequence). CDR3 region: CASSLTRLETQYF. In DNA, the CDR3 is TGTGCCAGCAGCTTAACTCGGTTAGAAACCCAGTACTTC.

The rearrangement joins TRBV5-1 to TRBJ2-3; the D is unclear. The germline V gene encodes CDR1 SGHRS and CDR2 YFSETQ. The ends were cut back, 4 bases at V and 0 bases at J, with 3 bases in the middle. The CDR3 contains 12 residues. CDR3 coding DNA: TGCGCCAGCAGCCTGAGCACAGATACGCAGTATTTT. This codes for CASSLSTDTQYF.

The chain joins TRBV19 to TRBJ2-4; TRBD1 is a possible D gene (6 bases). V lost 10 bases to trimming and J lost 9 bases, with 22 bases between them. The CDR3 runs to 14 residues. CDR1 is LNHDA, CDR2 SQIVND, per germline (reference sequence). CDR3 in DNA: TGTGCCACCGTGGACAGCCTACCTTTGGGCATTCAGTACTTC. Protein: CATVDSLPLGIQYF.

This clonotype came up once. The V gene is TRBV18, the J gene TRBJ1-6; 12 bases fit TRBD1. V lost 4 bases to trimming and J lost 9 bases; unmatched junction nucleotides: 10. This CDR3 has 17 residues. Per germline, CDR1 KGHSH and CDR2 LQKENI. CDR3 loop: CASSRGTGGTSASPLHF. The CDR3 DNA sequence: TGTGCCAGCTCACGGGGGACAGGGGGCACAAGTGCTTCACCCCTCCACTTT.